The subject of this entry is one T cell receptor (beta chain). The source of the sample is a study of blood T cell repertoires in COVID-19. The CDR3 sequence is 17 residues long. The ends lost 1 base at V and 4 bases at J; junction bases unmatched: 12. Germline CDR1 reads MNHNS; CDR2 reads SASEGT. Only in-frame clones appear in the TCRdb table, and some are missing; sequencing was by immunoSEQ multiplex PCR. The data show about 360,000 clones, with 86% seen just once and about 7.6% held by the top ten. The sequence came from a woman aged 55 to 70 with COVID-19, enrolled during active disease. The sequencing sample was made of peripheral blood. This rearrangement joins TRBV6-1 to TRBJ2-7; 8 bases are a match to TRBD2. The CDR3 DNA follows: TGTGCCAGCAGTGAAGGATTTGGCGGGGGGCTTAATTACGAGCAGTACTTC. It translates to CASSEGFGGGLNYEQYF.